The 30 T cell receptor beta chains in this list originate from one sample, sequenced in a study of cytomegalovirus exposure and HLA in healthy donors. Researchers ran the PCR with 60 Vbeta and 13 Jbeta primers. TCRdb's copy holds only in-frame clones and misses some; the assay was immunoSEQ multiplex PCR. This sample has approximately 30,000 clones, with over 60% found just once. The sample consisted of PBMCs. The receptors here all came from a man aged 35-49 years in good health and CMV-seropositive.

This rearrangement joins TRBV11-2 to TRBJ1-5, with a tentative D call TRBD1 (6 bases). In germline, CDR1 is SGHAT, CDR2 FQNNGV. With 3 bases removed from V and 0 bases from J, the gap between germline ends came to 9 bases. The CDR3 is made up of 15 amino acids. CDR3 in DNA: TGTGCCAGCAGCTTCACAGGGAATAGCAATCAGCCCCAGCATTTT. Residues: CASSFTGNSNQPQHF.

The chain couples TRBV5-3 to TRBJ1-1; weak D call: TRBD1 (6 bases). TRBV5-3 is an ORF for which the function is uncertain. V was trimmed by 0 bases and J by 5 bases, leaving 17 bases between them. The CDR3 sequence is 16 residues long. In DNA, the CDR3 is TGTGCCAGAAGCTTGGTGACCCAGGGGATTAGGACTGAAGCTTTCTTT. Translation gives CARSLVTQGIRTEAFF.

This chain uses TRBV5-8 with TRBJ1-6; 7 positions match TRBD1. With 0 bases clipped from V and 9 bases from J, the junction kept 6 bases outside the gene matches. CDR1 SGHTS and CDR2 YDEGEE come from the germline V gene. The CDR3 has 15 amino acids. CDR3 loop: CASSLEGAAGSPLHF. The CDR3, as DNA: TGTGCCAGCAGCTTGGAGGGGGCAGCGGGTTCACCCCTCCACTTT.

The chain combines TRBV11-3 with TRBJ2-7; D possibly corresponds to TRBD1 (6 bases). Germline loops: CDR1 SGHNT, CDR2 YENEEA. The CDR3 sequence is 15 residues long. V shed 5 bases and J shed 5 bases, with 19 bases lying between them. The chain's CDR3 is CASSPPQGIGNEQYF. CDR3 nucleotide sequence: TGTGCCAGCAGCCCCCCGCAGGGGATCGGTAACGAGCAGTACTTC.

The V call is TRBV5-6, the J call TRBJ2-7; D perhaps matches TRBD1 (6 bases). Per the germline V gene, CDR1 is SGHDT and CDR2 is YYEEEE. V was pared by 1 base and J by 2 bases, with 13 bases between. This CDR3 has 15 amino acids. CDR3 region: CASSLLRDTAYEQYF. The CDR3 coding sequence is TGTGCCAGCAGCTTGCTCCGGGACACCGCCTACGAGCAGTACTTC.

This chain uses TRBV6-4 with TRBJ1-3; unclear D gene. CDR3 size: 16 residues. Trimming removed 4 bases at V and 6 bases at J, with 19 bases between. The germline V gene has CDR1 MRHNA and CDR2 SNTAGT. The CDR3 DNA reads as TGTGCCAGCAGTGCCACATTGATGGTTATCGAAAACACCATATATTTT. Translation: CASSATLMVIENTIYF.

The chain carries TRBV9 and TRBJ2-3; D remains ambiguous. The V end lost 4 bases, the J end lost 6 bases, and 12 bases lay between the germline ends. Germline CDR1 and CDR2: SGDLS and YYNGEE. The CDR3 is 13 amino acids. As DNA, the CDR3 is TGTGCCAGCAGCCCACGAGTGATGGATACGCAGTATTTT. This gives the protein CASSPRVMDTQYF.

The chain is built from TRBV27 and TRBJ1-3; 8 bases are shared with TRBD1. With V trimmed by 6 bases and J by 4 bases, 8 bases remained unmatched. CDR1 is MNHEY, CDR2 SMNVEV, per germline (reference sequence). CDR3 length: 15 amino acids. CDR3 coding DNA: TGTGCCAGCAGACCCCAGGGGGCGCACGGAAACACCATATATTTT. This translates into CASRPQGAHGNTIYF.

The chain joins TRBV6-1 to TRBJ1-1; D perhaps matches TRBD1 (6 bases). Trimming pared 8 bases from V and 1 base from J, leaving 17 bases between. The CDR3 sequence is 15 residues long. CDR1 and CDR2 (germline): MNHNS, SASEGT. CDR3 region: CASYPATGTNTEAFF. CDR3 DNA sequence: TGTGCCAGCTACCCGGCCACAGGGACGAACACTGAAGCTTTCTTT.

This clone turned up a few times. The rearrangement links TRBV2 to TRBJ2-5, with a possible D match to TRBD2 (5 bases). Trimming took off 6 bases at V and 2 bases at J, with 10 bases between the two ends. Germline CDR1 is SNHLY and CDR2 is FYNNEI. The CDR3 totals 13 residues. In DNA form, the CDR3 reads TGTGCCAGCAGAGGAGGAGCTCAAGAGACCCAGTACTTC. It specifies CASRGGAQETQYF.

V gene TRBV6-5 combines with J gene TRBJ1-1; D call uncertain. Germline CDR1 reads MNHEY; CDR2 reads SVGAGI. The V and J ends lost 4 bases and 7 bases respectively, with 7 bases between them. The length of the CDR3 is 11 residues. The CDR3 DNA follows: TGTGCCAGCAGTTCTGAACTTGAAGCTTTCTTT. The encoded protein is CASSSELEAFF.

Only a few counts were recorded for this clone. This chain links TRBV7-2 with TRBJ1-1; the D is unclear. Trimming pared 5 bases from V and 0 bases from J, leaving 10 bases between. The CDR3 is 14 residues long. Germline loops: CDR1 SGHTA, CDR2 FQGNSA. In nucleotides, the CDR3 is TGTGCCAGCAGCCCCGGTTTAGTGAACACTGAAGCTTTCTTT. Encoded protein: CASSPGLVNTEAFF.

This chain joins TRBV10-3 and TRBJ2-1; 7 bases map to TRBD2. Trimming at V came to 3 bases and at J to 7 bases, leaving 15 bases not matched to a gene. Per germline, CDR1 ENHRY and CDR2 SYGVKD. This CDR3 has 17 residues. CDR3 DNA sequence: TGTGCCATCAGTGACTTTCGAGGCGGGGGTCGGGCAAATGAGCAGTTCTTC. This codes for CAISDFRGGGRANEQFF.

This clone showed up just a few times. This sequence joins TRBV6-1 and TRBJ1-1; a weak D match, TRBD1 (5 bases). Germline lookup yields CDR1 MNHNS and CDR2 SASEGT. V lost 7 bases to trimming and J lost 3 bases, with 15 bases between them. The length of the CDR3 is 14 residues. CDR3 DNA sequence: TGTGCCAGCATGGCGGGGACGAGGGACACTGAAGCTTTCTTT. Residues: CASMAGTRDTEAFF.

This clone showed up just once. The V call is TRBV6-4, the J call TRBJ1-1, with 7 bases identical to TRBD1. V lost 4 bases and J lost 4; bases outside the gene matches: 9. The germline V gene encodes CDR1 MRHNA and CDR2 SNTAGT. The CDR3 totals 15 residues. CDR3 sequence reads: CASSVSDRAATEAFF. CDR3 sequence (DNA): TGTGCCAGCAGTGTCTCAGACAGGGCGGCCACTGAAGCTTTCTTT.

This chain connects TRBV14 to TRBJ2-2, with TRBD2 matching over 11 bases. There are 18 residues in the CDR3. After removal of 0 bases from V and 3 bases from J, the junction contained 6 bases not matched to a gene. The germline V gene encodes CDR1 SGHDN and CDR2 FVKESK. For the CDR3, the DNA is TGTGCCAGCAGCCAAGATTCTAGCGGGGGGCTGTACACCGGGGAGCTGTTTTTT. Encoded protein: CASSQDSSGGLYTGELFF.

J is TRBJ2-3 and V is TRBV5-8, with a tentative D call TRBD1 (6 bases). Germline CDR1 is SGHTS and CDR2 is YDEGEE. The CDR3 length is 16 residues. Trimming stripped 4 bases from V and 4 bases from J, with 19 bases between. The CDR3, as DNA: TGTGCCAGCAGCGGGCGGTTACAGGGCCTCGCAGATACGCAGTATTTT. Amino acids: CASSGRLQGLADTQYF.

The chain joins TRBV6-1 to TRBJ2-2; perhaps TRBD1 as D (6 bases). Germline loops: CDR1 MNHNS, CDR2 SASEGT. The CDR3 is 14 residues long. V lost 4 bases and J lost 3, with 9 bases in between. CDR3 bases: TGTGCCAGCAGTGGGACAGTGGACACCGGGGAGCTGTTTTTT. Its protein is CASSGTVDTGELFF.

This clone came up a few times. The CDR3 DNA follows: TGTGCCAGTAGGGCAAAGGGGGGGTACGAGCAGTACTTC. It specifies CASRAKGGYEQYF. This rearrangement joins TRBV19 to TRBJ2-7; D possibly corresponds to TRBD2 (7 bases). This CDR3 is built from 13 residues. The V and J ends lost 6 bases and 4 bases respectively, with 13 bases between them. CDR1 is LNHDA, CDR2 SQIVND, per germline (reference sequence). The entire variable domain, with the rest obtained from reference TRBV19 and TRBJ2-7, is as follows: DGGITQSPKYLFRKEGQNVTLSCEQNLNHDAMYWYRQDPGQGLRLIYYSQIVNDFQKGDIAEGYSVSREKKESFPLTVTSAQKNPTAFYLCASRAKGGYEQYFGPGTRLTVT.

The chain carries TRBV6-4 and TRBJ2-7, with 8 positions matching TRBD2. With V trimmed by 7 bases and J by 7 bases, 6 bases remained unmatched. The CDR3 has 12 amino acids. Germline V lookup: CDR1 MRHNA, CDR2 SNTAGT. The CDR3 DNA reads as TGTGCCAGCATCCTAGCTAGCGGGGAGCAGTACTTC. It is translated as CASILASGEQYF.

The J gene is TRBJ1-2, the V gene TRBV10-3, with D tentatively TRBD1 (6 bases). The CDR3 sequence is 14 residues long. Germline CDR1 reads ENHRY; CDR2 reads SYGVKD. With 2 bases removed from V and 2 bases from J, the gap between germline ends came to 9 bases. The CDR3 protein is CAISEMDSNYGYTF. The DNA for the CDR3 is TGTGCCATCAGTGAGATGGACAGCAACTATGGCTACACCTTC.

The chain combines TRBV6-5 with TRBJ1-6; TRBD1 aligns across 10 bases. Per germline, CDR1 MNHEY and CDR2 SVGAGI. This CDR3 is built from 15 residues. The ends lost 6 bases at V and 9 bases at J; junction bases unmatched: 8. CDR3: CASRTPGTGVSPLHF. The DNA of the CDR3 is TGTGCCAGCAGAACGCCCGGGACAGGGGTTTCACCCCTCCACTTT.

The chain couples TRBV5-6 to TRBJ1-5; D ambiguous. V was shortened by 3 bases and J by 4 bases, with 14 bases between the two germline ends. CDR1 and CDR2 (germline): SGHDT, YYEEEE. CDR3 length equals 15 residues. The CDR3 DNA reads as TGTGCCAGCAGCTCTAGCTTCGGGTTGAATCAGCCCCAGCATTTT. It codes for CASSSSFGLNQPQHF.

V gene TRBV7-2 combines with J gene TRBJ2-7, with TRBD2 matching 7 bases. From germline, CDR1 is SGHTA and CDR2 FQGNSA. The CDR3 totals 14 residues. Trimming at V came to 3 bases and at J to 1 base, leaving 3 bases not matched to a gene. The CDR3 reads CASSFTGGSYEQYF. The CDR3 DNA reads TGTGCCAGCAGCTTTACCGGGGGGTCCTACGAGCAGTACTTC.

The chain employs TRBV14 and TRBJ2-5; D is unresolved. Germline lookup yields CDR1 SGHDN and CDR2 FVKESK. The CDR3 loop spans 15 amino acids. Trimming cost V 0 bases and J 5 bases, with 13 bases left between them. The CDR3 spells CASSQEEISRETQYF. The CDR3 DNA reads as TGTGCCAGCAGCCAAGAGGAGATATCCCGGGAGACCCAGTACTTC.

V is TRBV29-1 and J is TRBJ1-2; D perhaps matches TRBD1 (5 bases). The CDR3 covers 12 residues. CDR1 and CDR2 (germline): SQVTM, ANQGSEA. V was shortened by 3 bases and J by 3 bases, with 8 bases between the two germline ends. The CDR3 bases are TGCAGCGTTGAGGGGGGGTACTATGGCTACACCTTC. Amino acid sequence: CSVEGGYYGYTF.

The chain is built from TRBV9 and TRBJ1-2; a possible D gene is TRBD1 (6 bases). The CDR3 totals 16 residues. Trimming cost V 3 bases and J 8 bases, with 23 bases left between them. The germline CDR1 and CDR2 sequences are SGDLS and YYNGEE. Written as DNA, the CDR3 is TGTGCCAGCAGCGGCCGACAGGCCGTCCTATCGGACGGCTACACCTTC. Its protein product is CASSGRQAVLSDGYTF.

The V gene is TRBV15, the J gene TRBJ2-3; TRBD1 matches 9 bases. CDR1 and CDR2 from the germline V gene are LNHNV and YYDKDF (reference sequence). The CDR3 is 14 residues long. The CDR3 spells CGIGTNGRQGEQYF. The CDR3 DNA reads TGTGGGATCGGGACTAACGGGCGACAGGGGGAGCAGTATTTT.

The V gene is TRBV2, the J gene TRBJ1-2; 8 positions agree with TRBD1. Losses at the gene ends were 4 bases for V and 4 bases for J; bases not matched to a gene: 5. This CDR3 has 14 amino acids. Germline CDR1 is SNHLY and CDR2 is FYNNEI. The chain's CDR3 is CASSGQGKGYGYTF. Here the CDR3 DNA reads TGTGCCAGCAGTGGACAGGGGAAAGGCTATGGCTACACCTTC.

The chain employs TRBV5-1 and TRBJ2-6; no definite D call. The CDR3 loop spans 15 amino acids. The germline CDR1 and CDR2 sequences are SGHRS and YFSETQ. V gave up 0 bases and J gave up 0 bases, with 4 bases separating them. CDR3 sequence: CASSLGGSGANVLTF. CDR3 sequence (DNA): TGCGCCAGCAGCTTGGGAGGCTCTGGGGCCAACGTCCTGACTTTC. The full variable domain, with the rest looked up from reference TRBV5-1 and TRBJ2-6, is KAGVTQTPRYLIKTRGQQVTLSCSPISGHRSVSWYQQTPGQGLQFLFEYFSETQRNKGNFPGRFSGRQFSNSRSEMNVSTLELGDSALYLCASSLGGSGANVLTFGAGSRLTVL.